This T cell receptor (beta chain) is from a study of radiotherapy plus CTLA-4 blockade in lung cancer. Concerning this clone itself: The antigen is not known.

Sequencing was performed with immunoSEQ multiplex PCR; in TCRdb, only in-frame clones are kept and a portion is missing. Among 100,000 or so clones, around 83% were seen once, and the ten largest hold under 30%. This CDR3 has 13 amino acids. From germline, CDR1 is SGHVS and CDR2 FNYEAQ. V was clipped by 7 bases and J by 1 base, with 5 bases between them. Study-level results: Following radiotherapy plus ipilimumab, tumor-derived TCR clones expanded in the blood.

The rearrangement joins TRBV7-6 to TRBJ2-6, with D unclear. The sequence derives from a human donor with non-small cell lung cancer that progressed on radiotherapy plus ipilimumab. The sequencing used peripheral blood, collected from a patient treated with radiotherapy plus ipilimumab. This chain's CDR3 is CASMLSGANVLTF. CDR3 coding DNA: TGTGCCAGCATGTTATCTGGGGCCAACGTCCTGACTTTC. Full variable domain (outside the CDR3, taken from reference TRBV7-6 and TRBJ2-6): GAGVSQSPRYKVTKRGQDVALRCDPISGHVSLYWYRQALGQGPEFLTYFNYEAQQDKSGLPNDRFSAERPEGSISTLTIQRTEQRDSAMYRCASMLSGANVLTFGAGSRLTVL.